These 8 T cell receptor beta chains were sequenced from one sample in a study of shared T cell receptors in the human thymus listed by TCRdb under 2021. Receptors were amplified or captured by the immunoSEQ multiplex PCR assay. As stored in TCRdb, this immuneACCESS dataset retains in-frame rearrangements with V and J assigned. A fraction of the clones does not appear; measured against another copy, unresolved V genes explain less than half of the discrepancy, and the remainder lacks a known reason. The sample table holds roughly 700,000 clones, of which more than 75% were seen once. Together, the top ten hold roughly 0.0097% of the sample. These same records also appear under a second study, on human thymus T cells.

The sequencing sample was made of thymocytes. These TCRs come from a boy in the first two years of life with a congenital heart defect. Donor details come from another sample of the same person, matched by shared clones.

V gene TRBV5-4 combines with J gene TRBJ2-7; the match to TRBD2 covers 7 bases. J was trimmed by 2 bases and V by 1 base; bases with no gene match: 12. CDR3 length equals 17 residues. Germline CDR1 is SGHNT and CDR2 is YYREEE (reference sequence). The DNA of the CDR3 is TGTGCCAGCAGCTTGCACCCGACTAGCCGGGGGGCCTACGAGCAGTACTTC. It yields the protein CASSLHPTSRGAYEQYF.

The gene calls are TRBV27 and TRBJ1-2; 10 bases are a match to TRBD1. The CDR3 contains 15 residues. Germline assignment: CDR1 MNHEY and CDR2 SMNVEV (reference sequence). Unmatched junction bases numbered 9, after V lost 6 bases and J lost 5 bases. CDR3 amino acids: CASRPGTGERYGYTF. In DNA form, the CDR3 reads TGTGCCAGCAGACCCGGGACAGGGGAACGGTATGGCTACACCTTC.

J is TRBJ2-2 and V is TRBV12-5, with D possibly TRBD2 on 5 matching bases. CDR3 size: 16 residues. Deletions cut 7 bases from V and 2 bases from J, with 17 bases between. Germline CDR1 and CDR2: LGHNT and FRNRAP. CDR3 coding DNA: TGTGCTAGTGCCTCCCCCGAGCGGCCAAACACCGGGGAGCTGTTTTTT. It codes for CASASPERPNTGELFF.

This rearrangement joins TRBV9 to TRBJ2-1; 11 bases line up with TRBD2. The CDR3 is 18 amino acids. Germline CDR1 SGDLS, CDR2 YYNGEE. The V and J ends lost 0 bases and 7 bases, in that order; junction bases with no gene match: 12. CDR3 protein: CASSVAPRLAGGRNEQFF. DNA of the CDR3: TGTGCCAGCAGCGTAGCTCCTAGGCTAGCGGGAGGCCGGAATGAGCAGTTCTTC.

The CDR3 loop is CASSRQGNYGYTF. CDR3 in DNA: TGTGCCAGCAGCCGCCAGGGTAACTATGGCTACACCTTC. The chain employs TRBV14 and TRBJ1-2; D is possibly TRBD1 (5 bases). This CDR3 is built from 13 residues. The V gene lost 4 bases and the J gene lost 1 base, with 7 bases spanning the gap. Germline lookup yields CDR1 SGHDN and CDR2 FVKESK.

This rearrangement joins TRBV19 to TRBJ1-1; a possible D gene is TRBD1 (6 bases). CDR1 is LNHDA and CDR2 is SQIVND in the germline V gene (reference sequence). With 5 bases removed from V and 0 bases from J, the gap between germline ends came to 13 bases. The CDR3 consists of 15 residues. The chain's CDR3 is CASSPRDTMNTEAFF. The CDR3 DNA follows: TGTGCCAGTAGTCCCCGGGACACAATGAACACTGAAGCTTTCTTT.

The chain uses TRBV15 and TRBJ2-5; TRBD2 matches at 7 bases. This CDR3 region has 14 residues. Trimming at V came to 1 base and at J to 1 base, leaving 0 bases not matched to a gene. From germline, CDR1 is LNHNV and CDR2 YYDKDF (reference sequence). In nucleotides, the CDR3 is TGTGCCACCAGCAGAGCGGGGGGCCAAGAGACCCAGTACTTC. This sequence encodes CATSRAGGQETQYF.

This chain joins TRBV7-3 and TRBJ2-3; TRBD1 matches 8 bases. J was trimmed by 4 bases and V by 5 bases; bases with no gene match: 11. Germline lookup yields CDR1 SGHTA and CDR2 FQGTGA. The CDR3 is 16 residues long. The CDR3 bases are TGTGCCAGCAGCCCAGGTAGAGGGGACAGGCCAGATACGCAGTATTTT. Protein product: CASSPGRGDRPDTQYF.